This T cell receptor beta chain was profiled in a study of OX40 agonist ivuxolimab in advanced cancers. This clone was detected only once. The table came from immunoSEQ multiplex PCR; TCRdb's copy has only in-frame clones and leaves some out. This sample yields 40,000 to 45,000 clones, of which approximately 86% are seen a single time; 12% belongs to the top ten. The source material was CD4+ or CD8+ T cells sorted from blood, sampled in a trial of the OX40 agonist ivuxolimab. This TCR was recovered from an adult with an advanced solid tumor such as melanoma, head and neck, liver or kidney cancer.

This CDR3 is CSVDYRGQGYGYTF. The DNA of the CDR3 is TGCAGCGTTGATTACAGGGGGCAAGGATATGGCTACACCTTC. The gene calls are TRBV29-1 and TRBJ1-2, with 9 bases aligning to TRBD1. The CDR3 is 14 residues long. Trimming took 3 bases from V and 5 from J; bases not matched to a gene: 7. Germline loops: CDR1 SQVTM, CDR2 ANQGSEA.